This paragraph reports one TCR beta chain. These data are taken from a study of response to subunit inactivated influenza vaccine. TCRdb itself ran the RT-PCR reads through MiXCR, one entry per CDR3 protein. The repertoire holds 500,000 to 700,000 distinct CDR3 sequences, approximately 24% seen once, with about 3% in the top ten. These data were also reused for a study on T cells expressing NK-cell markers. This second report adds: UMIs were included in TCR beta cDNA generated by 5'RACE template switching.

The clonotype was recovered from a middle-aged man who received an inactivated influenza vaccine. The material sequenced was CD4+ T cells sorted from PBMCs, taken approximately 12 days after vaccination.

CDR3 bases: TGTGCCATCAGTGTAGGGTTGGTAGAGACCCAGTACTTC. Translating gives CAISVGLVETQYF. V usage is TRBV10-3 and J usage is TRBJ2-5; D is unresolved. The germline gives CDR1 ENHRY, CDR2 SYGVKD. Trimming took off 4 bases at V and 4 bases at J, with 10 bases between the two ends. This CDR3 comprises 13 residues.